This TCR beta chain was captured in a study of sequential checkpoint blockade in melanoma. Study-level information: More than 20 patients had tumor biopsies before treatment and at week 13.

The study's findings and limits: About 30 times likelier clinical benefit followed increased tumor T-cell fraction and clonality. T-cell fraction and clonality followed PD-L1 and CD8+ counts, not mutational load.

This table comes from immunoSEQ multiplex PCR, and its TCRdb copy is limited to in-frame clones, with some not included. The sample records roughly 2,000 clones, 20% to 25% being singletons. Treatment reported: randomized to nivolumab then ipilimumab (arm A) or the reverse (arm B). In this sample, this clone turned up a few times. Its antigen is still unknown. Losses at the gene ends were 3 bases for V and 6 bases for J; bases not matched to a gene: 5. CDR1 and CDR2 (germline): MGHRA, YSYEKL. This CDR3 spans 13 amino acids. The V gene is TRBV4-1, the J gene TRBJ2-7; the match to TRBD1 covers 7 bases. Specimen: tumor tissue (inferred from file names), collected from a patient given nivolumab and ipilimumab in sequence. The clonotype was recovered from a human donor with melanoma. The CDR3 DNA is TGCGCCAGCAGCCAGGTCAGGGACAGCGAGCAGTACTTC. Encoded protein: CASSQVRDSEQYF.